This T cell receptor (beta chain) was recovered during a study of T cells after yellow fever vaccination. In the case of this clonotype: Its specificity is not known. One junction end disagrees with the germline gene, perhaps due to a read error.

Via MiXCR, TCRdb re-called the 5' RACE reads, giving one row per CDR3 protein. Of 150,000 to 200,000 distinct CDR3 sequences listed, around 10% were seen once; the top ten hold less than 40%. General observations from the study: Peak timing came faster in the weaker secondary response, day 5 versus 15. Post-booster samples contained most primary-vaccination clones (around 95% CD4, about 85% CD8). Contamination of FACS-sorted repertoires by abundant clonotypes from the bulk population could occur.

The CDR3 covers 15 residues. Germline lookup yields CDR1 MDHEN and CDR2 SYDVKM. The sequences come from CD8+ T cells sorted from PBMCs, collected 15 days after the yellow fever booster vaccination. The clonotype comes from a man in his late teens or twenties who received the YFV17D yellow fever vaccine. This chain uses TRBV28 with TRBJ2-4; D uncertain. CDR3 protein: CASSFYLGGVPIHYF. In DNA form, the CDR3 reads TGTGCCAGCAGTTTTTATCTAGGTGGGGTCCCCATTCATTACTTC.